These 15 T cell receptor beta chains came from one sample sequenced in a study of T cell responses to AZD1222 COVID-19 vaccine. Here immunoSEQ multiplex PCR was the method, and the copy in TCRdb shows in-frame clones only, minus some. The repertoire consists of 150,000 or so clones, with around 90% occurring once and the leading ten covering about 4.3%. The sample in question was peripheral blood, obtained 28 days after the second dose of the MenACWY control vaccine. The source is an adult who received the MenACWY meningococcal vaccine as a control.

This clone came up once. The chain combines TRBV29-1 with TRBJ1-2; TRBD1 agrees at 8 bases. The CDR3 has 13 residues. CDR1 is SQVTM and CDR2 is ANQGSEA in the germline V gene. The V gene end was trimmed by 3 bases and the J gene end by 6 bases; junction bases not matched to a gene: 6. CDR3 sequence reads: CSVEVGQGDGYTF. DNA for the CDR3: TGCAGCGTTGAGGTAGGACAGGGCGATGGCTACACCTTC.

This clone has only a few counts. The chain combines TRBV11-2 with TRBJ2-6; tentatively, D is TRBD1 or TRBD2 (5 bases each). The CDR3 consists of 15 residues. Germline V gene sequence: CDR1 SGHAT, CDR2 FQNNGV. V lost 6 bases to trimming and J lost 1 base, with 10 bases between them. The CDR3 protein is CASRRWGSGANVLTF. In DNA, the CDR3 is TGTGCCAGCAGACGGTGGGGGTCTGGGGCCAACGTCCTGACTTTC.

The chain has TRBV18 and TRBJ1-1; tentative D call: TRBD1 (6 bases). CDR3 size: 13 residues. Germline lookup yields CDR1 KGHSH and CDR2 LQKENI. Trimming left V 3 bases short and J 1 base short, with 6 bases between. CDR3 nucleotides: TGTGCCAGCTCACCGGGACAGAACACTGAAGCTTTCTTT. This codes for CASSPGQNTEAFF.

The gene calls are TRBV7-7 and TRBJ1-3; TRBD1 might be the D (5 bases). Between the trimmed V and J ends, which lost 5 bases and 0 bases, there was a span of 11 bases. The CDR3 covers 15 residues. The germline V gene encodes CDR1 SSHAT and CDR2 FNYEAQ (reference sequence). CDR3 bases: TGTGCCAGCAGCCCAGGGCCGAGCTCTGGAAACACCATATATTTT. Its translation: CASSPGPSSGNTIYF.

V gene TRBV29-1 combines with J gene TRBJ1-1, with D unresolved. Trimming cost V 7 bases and J 0 bases, with 12 bases left between them. Per the germline V gene, CDR1 is SQVTM and CDR2 is ANQGSEA. The CDR3 sequence is 13 residues long. The chain's CDR3 is CSAKALMNTEAFF. The CDR3 bases are TGCAGCGCCAAGGCCTTAATGAACACTGAAGCTTTCTTT.

The chain recombines TRBV7-2 with TRBJ1-5; D may be TRBD1 (6 bases). V gave up 1 base and J gave up 6 bases, with 13 bases separating them. The CDR3 runs 15 residues. Germline V gene data show CDR1 as SGHTA and CDR2 as FQGNSA. The CDR3 region is CASSLGGQGSQPQHF. The CDR3 nucleotides are TGTGCCAGCAGCTTAGGAGGGCAGGGGAGTCAGCCCCAGCATTTT.

The CDR3 spells CASRQQGRNEQYF. CDR3 nucleotide sequence: TGTGCCAGCAGGCAACAGGGCAGGAACGAGCAGTACTTC. The chain is built from TRBV7-2 and TRBJ2-7; D possibly corresponds to TRBD1 (6 bases). CDR3 length: 13 amino acids. The germline V gene has CDR1 SGHTA and CDR2 FQGNSA. Trimming left V 6 bases short and J 5 bases short, with 14 bases between. Full variable domain (rest looked up from reference TRBV7-2 and TRBJ2-7): GAGVSQSPSNKVTEKGKDVELRCDPISGHTALYWYRQSLGQGLEFLIYFQGNSAPDKSGLPSDRFSAERTGGSVSTLTIQRTQQEDSAVYLCASRQQGRNEQYFGPGTRLTVT.

The chain uses TRBV7-2 and TRBJ2-7, with 8 bases lining up with TRBD2. In germline, CDR1 is SGHTA, CDR2 FQGNSA. The junction had 15 bases not matched to a gene; V was cut back by 5 bases and J by 0 bases. There are 18 residues in the CDR3. As DNA, the CDR3 is TGTGCCAGCAGCCGTCCATCGAATACTAGCGGAGGCTCCTACGAGCAGTACTTC. Protein product: CASSRPSNTSGGSYEQYF.

V gene TRBV4-3 combines with J gene TRBJ2-7, with TRBD2 matching over 7 bases. The junction had 14 bases not matched to a gene; V was cut back by 4 bases and J by 2 bases. CDR1 is LGHNA and CDR2 is YSLEER in the germline V gene. This CDR3 contains 17 residues. This CDR3 reads CASSLVDTGTTPYEQYF. In DNA, the CDR3 is TGCGCCAGCAGCCTCGTCGACACCGGGACTACCCCCTACGAGCAGTACTTC.

The chain employs TRBV29-1 and TRBJ2-5, with D perhaps being TRBD1 or TRBD2 (5 bases each). The germline V gene has CDR1 SQVTM and CDR2 ANQGSEA. This CDR3 is 13 amino acids long. Trimming took 7 bases from V and 1 from J, leaving 13 bases between them. For the CDR3, the DNA is TGCAGCGCTGGGACGCCTCTCCAAGAGACCCAGTACTTC. This sequence encodes CSAGTPLQETQYF. The full variable domain, its missing parts supplied by reference TRBV29-1 and TRBJ2-5, is SAVISQKPSRDICQRGTSLTIQCQVDSQVTMMFWYRQQPGQSLTLIATANQGSEATYESGFVIDKFPISRPNLTFSTLTVSNMSPEDSSIYLCSAGTPLQETQYFGPGTRLLVL.

The chain combines TRBV27 with TRBJ2-3, with D unresolved. Germline loops: CDR1 MNHEY, CDR2 SMNVEV (reference sequence). V lost 0 bases and J 4 bases, leaving 5 bases between the germline ends. This CDR3 is 13 amino acids long. CDR3 DNA: TGTGCCAGCAGTTTATCGTTTTCAGATACGCAGTATTTT. As protein: CASSLSFSDTQYF.

The V gene is TRBV3-1 (or the pseudogene TRBV3-2), the J gene TRBJ1-4; D not resolved. The CDR3 is made up of 16 amino acids. The germline V gene encodes CDR1 LGHDT and CDR2 YNNKEL (reference sequence). The V end was cut by 1 base, the J end by 7 bases, with 16 bases between. The CDR3 sequence is CASSQAIGRPGEKLFF. CDR3 coding DNA: TGTGCCAGCAGCCAAGCAATTGGCCGACCCGGTGAAAAACTGTTTTTT.

This clone came up a few times. V is TRBV30 and J is TRBJ1-3, with 8 bases matching TRBD1. J lost 4 bases, V lost 0 bases, and 5 bases had no gene match. This CDR3 region has 15 residues. CDR1 and CDR2 (germline): GTSNPN, SVGIG (reference sequence). The DNA for the CDR3 is TGTGCCTGGAGTGTCAGGGGGCGCGACGGAAACACCATATATTTT. It encodes CAWSVRGRDGNTIYF. The whole variable domain, filled in from reference TRBV30 and TRBJ1-3, reads SQTIHQWPATLVQPVGSPLSLECTVEGTSNPNLYWYRQAAGRGLQLLFYSVGIGQISSEVPQNLSASRPQDRQFILSSKKLLLSDSGFYLCAWSVRGRDGNTIYFGEGSWLTVV.

The genes are TRBV21-1 and TRBJ2-1. TRBV21-1 is deemed a pseudogene. This CDR3 is built from 21 residues. The CDR3 reads CASSKKGRQRWGSSSYNEQFF. The CDR3 DNA follows: TGTGCCAGCAGCAAAAAGGGTAGACAAAGATGGGGGTCGAGCTCCTACAATGAGCAGTTCTTC.

The rearrangement links TRBV18 to TRBJ1-2; perhaps TRBD1 as D (5 bases). The V gene lost 6 bases and the J gene lost 8 bases, with 16 bases spanning the gap. The germline CDR1 and CDR2 sequences are KGHSH and LQKENI. The CDR3 loop spans 13 amino acids. The CDR3 sequence: CASSPEQGRGYTF. CDR3 bases: TGTGCCAGCTCCCCCGAGCAGGGTCGAGGCTACACCTTC.